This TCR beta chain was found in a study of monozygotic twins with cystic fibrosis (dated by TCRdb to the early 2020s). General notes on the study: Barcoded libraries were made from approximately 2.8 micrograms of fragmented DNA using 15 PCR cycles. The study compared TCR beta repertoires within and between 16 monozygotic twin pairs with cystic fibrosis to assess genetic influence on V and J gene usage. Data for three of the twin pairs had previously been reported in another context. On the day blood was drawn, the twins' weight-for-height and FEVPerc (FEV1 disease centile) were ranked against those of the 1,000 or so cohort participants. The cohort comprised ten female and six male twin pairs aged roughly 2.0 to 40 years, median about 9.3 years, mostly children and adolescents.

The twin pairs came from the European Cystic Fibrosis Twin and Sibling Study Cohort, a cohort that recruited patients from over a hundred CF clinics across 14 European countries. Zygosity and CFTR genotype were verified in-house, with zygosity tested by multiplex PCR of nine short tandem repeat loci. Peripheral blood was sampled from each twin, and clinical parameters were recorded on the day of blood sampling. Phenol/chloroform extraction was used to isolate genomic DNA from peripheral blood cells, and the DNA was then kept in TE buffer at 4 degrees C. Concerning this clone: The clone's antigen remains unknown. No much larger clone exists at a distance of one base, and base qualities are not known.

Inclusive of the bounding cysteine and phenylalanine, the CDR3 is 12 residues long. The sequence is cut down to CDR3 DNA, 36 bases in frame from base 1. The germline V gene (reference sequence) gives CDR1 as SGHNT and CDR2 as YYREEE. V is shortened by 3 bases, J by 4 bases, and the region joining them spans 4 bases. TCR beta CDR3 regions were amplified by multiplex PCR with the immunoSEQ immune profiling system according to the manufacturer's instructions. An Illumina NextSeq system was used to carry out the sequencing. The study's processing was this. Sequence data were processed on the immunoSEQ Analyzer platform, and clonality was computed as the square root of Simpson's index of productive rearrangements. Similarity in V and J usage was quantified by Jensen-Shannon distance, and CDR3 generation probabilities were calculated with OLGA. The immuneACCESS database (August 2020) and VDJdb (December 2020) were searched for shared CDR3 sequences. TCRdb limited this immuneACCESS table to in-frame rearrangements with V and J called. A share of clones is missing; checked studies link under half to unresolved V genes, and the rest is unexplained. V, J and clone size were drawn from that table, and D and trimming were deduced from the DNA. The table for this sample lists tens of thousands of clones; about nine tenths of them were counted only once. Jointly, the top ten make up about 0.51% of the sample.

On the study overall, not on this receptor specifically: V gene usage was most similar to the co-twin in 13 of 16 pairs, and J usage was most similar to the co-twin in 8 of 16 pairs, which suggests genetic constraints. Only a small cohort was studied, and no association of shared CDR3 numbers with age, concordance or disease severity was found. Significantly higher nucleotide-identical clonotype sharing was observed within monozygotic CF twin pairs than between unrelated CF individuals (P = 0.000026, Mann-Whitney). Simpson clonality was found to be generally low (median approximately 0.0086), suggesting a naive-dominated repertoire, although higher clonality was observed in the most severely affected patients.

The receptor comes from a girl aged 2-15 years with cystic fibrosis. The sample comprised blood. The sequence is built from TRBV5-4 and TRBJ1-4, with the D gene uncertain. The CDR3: CASSSHNEKLFF. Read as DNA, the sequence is TGTGCCAGCAGCTCTCATAATGAAAAACTGTTTTTT.